One and the same sample provided the 32 T cell receptor beta chains below, sequenced in a study of beta chain features in type 1 diabetes. The entirety of the isolated RNA underwent reverse transcription, so expressed TCRB transcripts were sequenced. Some clones are missing from TCRdb's copy, which holds only in-frame ones; the method was immunoSEQ multiplex PCR. The sample holds a few hundred thousand clones, 25% to 30% seen once. Input material: central memory CD4+ T cells from blood. All receptors derive from a man younger than 40 in good health.

As regards this clone: This specimen includes other DNA sequences encoding the same CDR3. The chain is built from TRBV7-2 and TRBJ2-5; a weak D match, TRBD1 (5 bases). Germline CDR1 is SGHTA and CDR2 is FQGNSA. V lost 1 base and J lost 3, with 12 bases in between. The CDR3 is 15 residues long. The CDR3 here is CASSLGGTGKETQYF. The CDR3 coding sequence is TGTGCCAGCAGCTTAGGGGGCACAGGTAAAGAGACCCAGTACTTC.

In its sample, this clone was seen a few times. The chain joins TRBV6-6 to TRBJ1-1; D not resolved. This CDR3 is 15 amino acids long. CDR1 and CDR2 (germline): MNHNY, SVGAGI (reference sequence). With 3 bases removed from V and 0 bases from J, the gap between germline ends came to 11 bases. CDR3 protein: CASSYFVTVNTEAFF. The DNA of the CDR3 is TGTGCCAGCAGTTATTTTGTGACGGTGAACACTGAAGCTTTCTTT.

This clone has ten or more counts. V is TRBV5-1 and J is TRBJ2-5; D tentatively reads TRBD1 or TRBD2 (6 bases each). Germline V gene sequence: CDR1 SGHRS, CDR2 YFSETQ. This CDR3 has 14 amino acids. The V gene lost 4 bases and the J gene lost 4 bases, with 14 bases spanning the gap. Here the CDR3 DNA reads TGCGCCAGCAGCCCGGGGGCCCAACGAGAGACCCAGTACTTC. This encodes CASSPGAQRETQYF.

This clone has a handful of counts. The V call is TRBV7-2, the J call TRBJ2-5; tentative D call: TRBD2 (6 bases). CDR1 is SGHTA and CDR2 is FQGNSA in the germline V gene. The CDR3 spans 11 residues. With 8 bases removed from V and 9 bases from J, the gap between germline ends came to 13 bases. In DNA form, the CDR3 reads TGTGCCAGCGGCCGGACGGGGGCCCAGTACTTC. Residues: CASGRTGAQYF.

The J gene is TRBJ2-7, the V gene TRBV10-3; no clear D. The CDR3 has 12 amino acids. The V gene's germline CDR1 is ENHRY and CDR2 SYGVKD. V lost 4 bases, J lost 6 bases, and 10 bases lay in between. CDR3 loop: CAISAEGSEQYF. CDR3 DNA sequence: TGTGCCATCAGTGCAGAAGGATCCGAGCAGTACTTC.

Of note for this clone: This same CDR3 is encoded by further DNA sequences in the sample. This sequence joins TRBV7-2 and TRBJ1-1, with 7 bases identical to TRBD1. Losses at the gene ends were 4 bases for V and 3 bases for J; bases not matched to a gene: 2. Germline CDR1 SGHTA, CDR2 FQGNSA. The CDR3 runs 13 residues. CDR3 protein: CASSYDRDTEAFF. CDR3 bases: TGTGCCAGCAGCTACGACAGGGACACTGAAGCTTTCTTT. Filled out from reference TRBV7-2 and TRBJ1-1, the complete variable domain reads GAGVSQSPSNKVTEKGKDVELRCDPISGHTALYWYRQSLGQGLEFLIYFQGNSAPDKSGLPSDRFSAERTGGSVSTLTIQRTQQEDSAVYLCASSYDRDTEAFFGQGTRLTVV.

This chain links TRBV7-2 with TRBJ2-2; no reliable D call. CDR3 size: 14 residues. In germline, CDR1 is SGHTA, CDR2 FQGNSA. Trimming left V 1 base short and J 4 bases short, with 7 bases between. The CDR3 region is CASSLEASTGELFF. CDR3 DNA: TGTGCCAGCAGCTTAGAGGCCAGCACCGGGGAGCTGTTTTTT.

There are a few counts of this clone. V and J are TRBV5-1 and TRBJ2-1; 9 bases line up with TRBD1. Per germline, CDR1 SGHRS and CDR2 YFSETQ. This CDR3 is built from 15 residues. V lost 0 bases and J lost 8; bases outside the gene matches: 6. CDR3 loop: CASSLAGDRADEQFF. The CDR3, as DNA: TGCGCCAGCAGCTTGGCCGGGGACAGGGCGGATGAGCAGTTCTTC.

As DNA, the CDR3 is TGTGCCTGGAGTGCCGGGTCAGTGAACTATGGCTACACCTTC. Its protein product is CAWSAGSVNYGYTF. The V gene is TRBV30, the J gene TRBJ1-2; D is uncertain. Germline V gene lookup returns CDR1 GTSNPN and CDR2 SVGIG (reference sequence). Trimming took off 1 base at V and 2 bases at J, with 11 bases between the two ends. The CDR3 runs 14 residues.

This clone was counted between two and nine times. This rearrangement joins TRBV4-3 to TRBJ2-3; 11 bases are shared with TRBD1. The CDR3 loop spans 16 amino acids. The ends lost 4 bases at V and 6 bases at J; junction bases unmatched: 9. Germline V lookup: CDR1 LGHNA, CDR2 YSLEER. The CDR3 protein is CASSPRTGGAGDTQYF. In DNA form, the CDR3 reads TGCGCCAGCAGCCCTAGGACAGGGGGCGCAGGTGATACGCAGTATTTT.

The gene calls are TRBV29-1 and TRBJ2-5; 8 bases match TRBD2. The CDR3 sequence is 14 residues long. Germline V gene lookup returns CDR1 SQVTM and CDR2 ANQGSEA. The V segment lost 3 bases and the J segment 0 bases; nucleotides outside the gene matches: 3. DNA for the CDR3: TGCAGCGTTGACCAGCGGGGGTACCAAGAGACCCAGTACTTC. Residues: CSVDQRGYQETQYF.

The rearrangement joins TRBV4-1 to TRBJ1-4, with a weak D call TRBD1 (5 bases). The CDR3 is 15 amino acids. Germline CDR1 and CDR2: MGHRA and YSYEKL. The V and J ends lost 1 base and 6 bases respectively, with 12 bases between them. The DNA for the CDR3 is TGCGCCAGCAGCCAAGCTGGGGGTAGGGATGAAAAACTGTTTTTT. It yields the protein CASSQAGGRDEKLFF.

This clone came up many times. The rearrangement links TRBV7-9 to TRBJ1-1; no definite D call. The germline CDR1 and CDR2 sequences are SEHNR and FQNEAQ (reference sequence). This CDR3 contains 11 residues. V lost 6 bases to trimming and J lost 6 bases, with 8 bases between them. Here the CDR3 reads CASSPMAEAFF. CDR3 sequence (DNA): TGTGCCAGCAGTCCAATGGCTGAAGCTTTCTTT.

About this clone itself: Just one base apart from a much larger clone, this may be a read error. The rearrangement joins TRBV7-9 to TRBJ2-7; D gene ambiguous. The germline V gene encodes CDR1 SEHNR and CDR2 FQNEAQ (reference sequence). The CDR3 is 12 residues long. Deletions cut 1 base from V and 2 bases from J, with 3 bases between. The CDR3 spells CASSLVPYEQYF. DNA for the CDR3: TGTGCCAGCAGCTTAGTCCCCTACGAGCAGTACTTC.

DNA for the CDR3: TGTGCCAGCAGCTTAAACAGGGAGGGAGAGACCCAGTACTTC. It specifies CASSLNREGETQYF. The V and J genes are TRBV11-2 and TRBJ2-5; D is possibly TRBD2 (7 bases). CDR3 length equals 14 residues. Trimming took 2 bases from V and 4 from J, leaving 11 bases between them. CDR1 and CDR2 from the germline V gene are SGHAT and FQNNGV.

This clone was seen a few times. The V and J genes are TRBV5-1 and TRBJ2-7, with 11 bases lining up with TRBD1. The CDR3 length is 15 residues. CDR1 is SGHRS and CDR2 is YFSETQ in the germline V gene. The V segment lost 1 base and the J segment 6 bases; nucleotides outside the gene matches: 6. Here the CDR3 reads CASSLYGTGGPEQYF. The CDR3 coding sequence is TGCGCCAGCAGCTTGTATGGGACAGGGGGACCCGAGCAGTACTTC.

The chain links TRBV29-1 to TRBJ1-2; TRBD1 aligns across 8 bases. From germline, CDR1 is SQVTM and CDR2 ANQGSEA. Trimming at V came to 5 bases and at J to 4 bases, leaving 3 bases not matched to a gene. CDR3 length: 12 residues. The CDR3 sequence is CSVSDRAYGYTF. CDR3 coding DNA: TGCAGCGTTTCGGACAGGGCCTATGGCTACACCTTC.

There are many counts of this clone. The V gene is TRBV7-2, the J gene TRBJ2-3, with 8 positions matching TRBD2. Germline V gives CDR1 SGHTA, CDR2 FQGNSA. The V and J ends lost 6 bases and 3 bases, in that order; junction bases with no gene match: 5. The CDR3 length is 14 residues. The CDR3 DNA reads as TGTGCCAGCAGACATAGCGGGGATACAGATACGCAGTATTTT. Amino acid sequence: CASRHSGDTDTQYF.

V is TRBV6-6 and J is TRBJ1-1; D is unclear. The V end lost 7 bases, the J end lost 0 bases, and 15 bases lay between the germline ends. From germline, CDR1 is MNHNY and CDR2 SVGAGI (reference sequence). This CDR3 region has 15 residues. For the CDR3, the DNA is TGTGCCAGCACAGTCTCGGCGGGGATGAACACTGAAGCTTTCTTT. Its translation is CASTVSAGMNTEAFF.

This clone was seen repeatedly, ten times or more. The V and J genes are TRBV4-3 and TRBJ2-7; no clear D. Per the germline V gene, CDR1 is LGHNA and CDR2 is YSLEER. The CDR3 covers 15 residues. Trimming stripped 0 bases from V and 4 bases from J, with 13 bases between. CDR3 sequence (DNA): TGCGCCAGCAGCCAAGAACCGCGGACGGCTTACGAGCAGTACTTC. It is translated as CASSQEPRTAYEQYF.

The chain couples TRBV28 to TRBJ2-6; no clear D gene. Germline CDR1 is MDHEN and CDR2 is SYDVKM. The CDR3 runs to 13 residues. With 8 bases removed from V and 2 bases from J, the gap between germline ends came to 7 bases. CDR3 amino acids: CASAVAGANVLTF. CDR3 DNA: TGTGCCAGCGCGGTTGCTGGGGCCAACGTCCTGACTTTC.

V usage is TRBV15 and J usage is TRBJ2-1; the D gene is possibly TRBD2 (5 bases). There are 17 residues in the CDR3. Trimming cost V 0 bases and J 7 bases, with 19 bases left between them. In germline, CDR1 is LNHNV, CDR2 YYDKDF (reference sequence). The CDR3 region is CATSRDRSGAGRNEQFF. For the CDR3, the DNA is TGTGCCACCAGCAGAGATCGAAGCGGAGCCGGGCGGAATGAGCAGTTCTTC.

This clone was seen more than once but under ten times. The chain combines TRBV27 with TRBJ2-7, with D perhaps assigned TRBD1 or TRBD2 (5 bases each). Per the germline V gene, CDR1 is MNHEY and CDR2 is SMNVEV (reference sequence). Trimming removed 6 bases at V and 0 bases at J, with 12 bases between. CDR3 length equals 14 residues. CDR3 protein: CASRRDVSSYEQYF. CDR3 coding DNA: TGTGCCAGCAGGAGGGACGTTAGCTCCTACGAGCAGTACTTC.

The rearrangement joins TRBV30 to TRBJ2-7, with 7 nucleotides matching TRBD1. The CDR3 is 15 amino acids. The trim removed 3 bases at V and 5 bases at J, leaving 13 bases unmatched. The germline gives CDR1 GTSNPN, CDR2 SVGIG (reference sequence). CDR3 protein: CAWRSPTGALHEQYF. CDR3 sequence (DNA): TGTGCCTGGAGGTCCCCCACAGGGGCCCTCCACGAGCAGTACTTC.

This clone was recorded a few times. The chain couples TRBV5-1 to TRBJ2-7; D not resolved. The CDR3 contains 15 residues. CDR1 and CDR2 from the germline V gene are SGHRS and YFSETQ. Trimming left V 0 bases short and J 0 bases short, with 10 bases between. CDR3 sequence: CASSLDGGSSYEQYF. In DNA form, the CDR3 reads TGCGCCAGCAGCTTGGATGGCGGAAGCTCCTACGAGCAGTACTTC. The full variable domain, its missing parts supplied by reference TRBV5-1 and TRBJ2-7, is KAGVTQTPRYLIKTRGQQVTLSCSPISGHRSVSWYQQTPGQGLQFLFEYFSETQRNKGNFPGRFSGRQFSNSRSEMNVSTLELGDSALYLCASSLDGGSSYEQYFGPGTRLTVT.

This rearrangement joins TRBV2 to TRBJ2-7; D gene uncertain. Germline V gene data show CDR1 as SNHLY and CDR2 as FYNNEI. V was cut by 5 bases and J by 0 bases, with 5 bases left in between. The CDR3 contains 12 residues. CDR3 residues: CASSTGSYEQYF. The CDR3 DNA is TGTGCCAGCAGTACGGGCTCCTACGAGCAGTACTTC. Together with reference TRBV2 and TRBJ2-7, the CDR3 gives the full variable domain: EPEVTQTPSHQVTQMGQEVILRCVPISNHLYFYWYRQILGQKVEFLVSFYNNEISEKSEIFDDQFSVERPDGSNFTLKIRSTKLEDSAMYFCASSTGSYEQYFGPGTRLTVT.

This clone was seen a few times. This specimen includes other DNA sequences encoding the same CDR3. The chain uses TRBV2 and TRBJ1-2; 8 bases are shared with TRBD1. The CDR3 has 14 residues. V lost 4 bases to trimming and J lost 2 bases; unmatched junction nucleotides: 3. Germline lookup yields CDR1 SNHLY and CDR2 FYNNEI. The CDR3 loop is CASSADRGNYGYTF. The CDR3 nucleotides are TGTGCCAGCAGTGCCGACAGGGGCAACTATGGCTACACCTTC.

The V and J genes are TRBV7-2 and TRBJ1-1; 7 bases match TRBD1. After removal of 4 bases from V and 1 base from J, the junction contained 6 bases not matched to a gene. The CDR3 has 15 amino acids. The germline CDR1 and CDR2 sequences are SGHTA and FQGNSA. The CDR3 loop is CASSSRTGENTEAFF. Written as DNA, the CDR3 is TGTGCCAGCAGCTCACGGACAGGAGAGAACACTGAAGCTTTCTTT.

The chain links TRBV29-1 to TRBJ2-3; 8 bases agree with TRBD2. Losses at the gene ends were 6 bases for V and 2 bases for J; bases not matched to a gene: 10. Germline V gene sequence: CDR1 SQVTM, CDR2 ANQGSEA. The CDR3 covers 15 residues. CDR3 DNA sequence: TGCAGCGTAGCCACCCGAGCGGGGGTCACAGATACGCAGTATTTT. Encoded protein: CSVATRAGVTDTQYF.

This sequence joins TRBV10-3 and TRBJ2-3; no clear D. Per germline, CDR1 ENHRY and CDR2 SYGVKD. Trimming removed 10 bases at V and 4 bases at J, with 12 bases between. CDR3 length: 12 residues. CDR3 amino acids: CASTPNPDTQYF. DNA of the CDR3: TGTGCCAGCACTCCCAACCCAGATACGCAGTATTTT.

Regarding this clone: This sample also contains other DNA sequences that code for the same CDR3. J is TRBJ2-7 and V is TRBV30; D gene ambiguous. Germline CDR1 reads GTSNPN; CDR2 reads SVGIG (reference sequence). The CDR3 runs 11 residues. Trimming cost V 2 bases and J 1 base, with 3 bases left between them. DNA of the CDR3: TGTGCCTGGAGTTTGTCCTACGAGCAGTACTTC. It yields the protein CAWSLSYEQYF.

The V and J genes are TRBV7-2 and TRBJ2-5, with D tentatively TRBD2 (6 bases). The V end lost 6 bases, the J end lost 1 base, and 9 bases lay between the germline ends. Germline CDR1 and CDR2: SGHTA and FQGNSA. The CDR3 length is 13 residues. CDR3 sequence reads: CASRGTLQETQYF. The CDR3 DNA follows: TGTGCCAGCAGAGGGACTCTCCAAGAGACCCAGTACTTC.